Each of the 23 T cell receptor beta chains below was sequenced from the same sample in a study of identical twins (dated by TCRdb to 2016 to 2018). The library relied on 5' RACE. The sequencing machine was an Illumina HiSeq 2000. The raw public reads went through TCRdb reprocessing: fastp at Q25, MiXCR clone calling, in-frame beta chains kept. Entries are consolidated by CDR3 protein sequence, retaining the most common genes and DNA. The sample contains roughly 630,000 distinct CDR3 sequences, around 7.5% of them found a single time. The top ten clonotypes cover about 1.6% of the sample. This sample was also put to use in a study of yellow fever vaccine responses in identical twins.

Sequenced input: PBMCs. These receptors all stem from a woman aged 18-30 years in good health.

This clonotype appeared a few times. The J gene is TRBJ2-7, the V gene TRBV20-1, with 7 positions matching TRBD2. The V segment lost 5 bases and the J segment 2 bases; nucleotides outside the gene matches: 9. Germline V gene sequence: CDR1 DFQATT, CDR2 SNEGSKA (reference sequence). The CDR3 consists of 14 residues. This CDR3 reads CSALRGGSAYEQYF. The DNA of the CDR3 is TGCAGTGCTCTACGGGGCGGGAGCGCCTACGAGCAGTACTTC.

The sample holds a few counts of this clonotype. In DNA, the CDR3 is TGCAGTGCCGACCCAAGGCGGGACACAGATACGCAGTATTTT. Translated, it gives CSADPRRDTDTQYF. The rearrangement joins TRBV20-1 to TRBJ2-3; D might be TRBD2 (6 bases). Germline V gene data show CDR1 as DFQATT and CDR2 as SNEGSKA (reference sequence). The CDR3 spans 14 residues. V lost 6 bases and J 2 bases, leaving 15 bases between the germline ends.

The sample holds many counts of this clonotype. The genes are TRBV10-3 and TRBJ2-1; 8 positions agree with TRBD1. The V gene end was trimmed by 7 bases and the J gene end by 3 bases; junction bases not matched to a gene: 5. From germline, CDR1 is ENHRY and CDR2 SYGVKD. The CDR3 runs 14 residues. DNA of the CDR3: TGTGCCATCACTCCGGACAGGGACTACAATGAGCAGTTCTTC. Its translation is CAITPDRDYNEQFF.

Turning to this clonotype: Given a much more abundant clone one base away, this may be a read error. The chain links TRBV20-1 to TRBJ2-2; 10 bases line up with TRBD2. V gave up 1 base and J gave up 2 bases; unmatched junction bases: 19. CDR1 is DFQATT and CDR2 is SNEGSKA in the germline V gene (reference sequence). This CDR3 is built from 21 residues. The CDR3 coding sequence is TGCAGTGCTAGAGTGTATTGGATTCTAGCGGGAGCCGACCTAAACACCGGGGAGCTGTTTTTT. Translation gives CSARVYWILAGADLNTGELFF.

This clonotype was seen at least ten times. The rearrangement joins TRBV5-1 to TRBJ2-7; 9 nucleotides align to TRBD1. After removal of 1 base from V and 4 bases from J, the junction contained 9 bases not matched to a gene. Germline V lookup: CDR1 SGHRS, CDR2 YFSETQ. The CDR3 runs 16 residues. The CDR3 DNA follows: TGCGCCAGCAGCTTGCTAACCGGGACAGGGTTTTACGAGCAGTACTTC. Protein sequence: CASSLLTGTGFYEQYF.

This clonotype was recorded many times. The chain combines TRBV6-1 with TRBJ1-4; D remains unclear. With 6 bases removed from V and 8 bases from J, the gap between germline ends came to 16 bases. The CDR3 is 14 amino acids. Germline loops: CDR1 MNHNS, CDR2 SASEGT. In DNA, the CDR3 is TGTGCCAGCAGCACAGAGCCTGCCGAGGAAAAACTGTTTTTT. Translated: CASSTEPAEEKLFF.

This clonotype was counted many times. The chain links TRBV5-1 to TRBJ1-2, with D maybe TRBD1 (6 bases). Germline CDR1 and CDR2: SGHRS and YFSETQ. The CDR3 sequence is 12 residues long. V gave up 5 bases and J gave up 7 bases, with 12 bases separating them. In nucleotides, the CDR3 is TGCGCCAGCAGTGTGCAGGGGCTTGGCTACACCTTC. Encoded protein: CASSVQGLGYTF.

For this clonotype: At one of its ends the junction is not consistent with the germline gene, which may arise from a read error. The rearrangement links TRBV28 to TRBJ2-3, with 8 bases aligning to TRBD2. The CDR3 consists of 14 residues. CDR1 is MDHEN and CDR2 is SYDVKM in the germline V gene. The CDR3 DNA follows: TGTGCCAGCAGACCCAGCGGGGGAGGAGATGCGCAGTATTTT. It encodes CASRPSGGGDAQYF.

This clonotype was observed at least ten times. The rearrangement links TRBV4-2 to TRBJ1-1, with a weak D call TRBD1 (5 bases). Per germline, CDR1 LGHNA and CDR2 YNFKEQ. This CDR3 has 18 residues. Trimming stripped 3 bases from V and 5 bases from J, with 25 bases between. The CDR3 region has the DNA TGTGCCAGCAGCCAGGGGGAGGGAAGACAGACCCTGGGGACTGAAGCTTTCTTT. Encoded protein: CASSQGEGRQTLGTEAFF.

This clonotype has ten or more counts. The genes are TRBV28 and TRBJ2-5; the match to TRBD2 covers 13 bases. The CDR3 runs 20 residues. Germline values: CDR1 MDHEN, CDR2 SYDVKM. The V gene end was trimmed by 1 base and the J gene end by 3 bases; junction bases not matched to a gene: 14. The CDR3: CASSLLGLAGPARMEETQYF. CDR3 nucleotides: TGTGCCAGCAGTTTATTGGGACTAGCGGGGCCCGCCCGCATGGAAGAGACCCAGTACTTC.

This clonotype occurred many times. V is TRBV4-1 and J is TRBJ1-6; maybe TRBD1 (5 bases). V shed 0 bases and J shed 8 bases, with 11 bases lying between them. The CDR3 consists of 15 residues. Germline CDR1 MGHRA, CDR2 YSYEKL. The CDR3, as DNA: TGCGCCAGCAGCCAAGATATAGGGGATTATTCACCCCTCCACTTT. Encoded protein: CASSQDIGDYSPLHF.

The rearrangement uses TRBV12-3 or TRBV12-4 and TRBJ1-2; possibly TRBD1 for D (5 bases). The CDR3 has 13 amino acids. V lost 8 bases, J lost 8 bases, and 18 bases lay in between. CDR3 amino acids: CASRSQGLFGYTF. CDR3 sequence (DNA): TGTGCCAGCCGGTCCCAGGGCCTGTTCGGCTACACCTTC.

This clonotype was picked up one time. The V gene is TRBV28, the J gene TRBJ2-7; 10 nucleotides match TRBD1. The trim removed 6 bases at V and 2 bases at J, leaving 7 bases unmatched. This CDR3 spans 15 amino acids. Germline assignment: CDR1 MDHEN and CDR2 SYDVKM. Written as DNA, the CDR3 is TGTGCCAGCAGGCCGGGACAGGGGACCCCCTACGAGCAGTACTTC. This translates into CASRPGQGTPYEQYF.

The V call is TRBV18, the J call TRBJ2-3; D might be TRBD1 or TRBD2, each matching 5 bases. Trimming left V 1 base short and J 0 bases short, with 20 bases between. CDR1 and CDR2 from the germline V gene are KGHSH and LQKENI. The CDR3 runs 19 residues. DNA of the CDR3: TGTGCCAGCTCACCACTCCTATTTGCCGGGACCCCGAGCACAGATACGCAGTATTTT. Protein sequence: CASSPLLFAGTPSTDTQYF.

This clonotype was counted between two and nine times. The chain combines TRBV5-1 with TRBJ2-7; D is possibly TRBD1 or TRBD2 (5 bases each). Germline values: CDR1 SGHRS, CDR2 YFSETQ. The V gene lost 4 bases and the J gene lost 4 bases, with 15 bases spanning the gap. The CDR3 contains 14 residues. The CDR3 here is CASSMIPGPYEQYV. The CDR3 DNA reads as TGCGCCAGCAGCATGATTCCGGGGCCTTACGAGCAGTACGTC.

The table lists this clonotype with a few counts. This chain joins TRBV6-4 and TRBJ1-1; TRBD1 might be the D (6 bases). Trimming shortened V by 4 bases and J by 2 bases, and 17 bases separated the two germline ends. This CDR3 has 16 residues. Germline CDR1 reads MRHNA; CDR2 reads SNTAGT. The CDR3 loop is CASSVSAGDLNTEAFF. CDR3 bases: TGTGCCAGCAGTGTATCGGCAGGGGACCTAAACACTGAAGCTTTCTTT.

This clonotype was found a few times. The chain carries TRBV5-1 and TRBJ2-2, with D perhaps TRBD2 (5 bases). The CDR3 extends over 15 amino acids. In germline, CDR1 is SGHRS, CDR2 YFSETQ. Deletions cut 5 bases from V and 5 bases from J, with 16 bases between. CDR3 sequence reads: CASRGGSPRTGELFF. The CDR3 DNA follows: TGCGCCAGCAGAGGTGGGAGTCCAAGAACCGGGGAGCTGTTTTTT.

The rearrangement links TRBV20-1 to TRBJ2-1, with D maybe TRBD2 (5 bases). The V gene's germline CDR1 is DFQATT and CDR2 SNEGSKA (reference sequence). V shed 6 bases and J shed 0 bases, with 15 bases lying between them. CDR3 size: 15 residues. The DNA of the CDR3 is TGCAGTGCCTCCCCTGGGAGCGGCTCCTACAATGAGCAGTTCTTC. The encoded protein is CSASPGSGSYNEQFF.

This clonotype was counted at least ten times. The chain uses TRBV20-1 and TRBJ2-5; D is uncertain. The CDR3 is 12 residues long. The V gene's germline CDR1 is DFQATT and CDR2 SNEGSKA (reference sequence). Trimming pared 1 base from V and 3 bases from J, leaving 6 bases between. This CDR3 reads CSARGAEETQYF. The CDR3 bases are TGCAGTGCTAGAGGGGCAGAAGAGACCCAGTACTTC.

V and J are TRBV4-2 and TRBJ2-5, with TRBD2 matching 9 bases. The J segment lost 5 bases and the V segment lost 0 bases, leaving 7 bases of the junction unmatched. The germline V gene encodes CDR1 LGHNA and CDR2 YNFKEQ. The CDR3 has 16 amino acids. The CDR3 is CASSQEYAGGRETQYF. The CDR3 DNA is TGTGCCAGCAGCCAAGAGTATGCGGGAGGGCGTGAGACCCAGTACTTC.

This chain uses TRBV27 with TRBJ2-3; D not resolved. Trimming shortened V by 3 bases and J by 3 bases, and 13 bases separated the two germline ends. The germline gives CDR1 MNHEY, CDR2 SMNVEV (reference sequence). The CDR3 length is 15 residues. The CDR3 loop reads CASSFVRQGTDTQYF. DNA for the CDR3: TGTGCCAGCAGTTTCGTTCGGCAAGGAACAGATACGCAGTATTTT.

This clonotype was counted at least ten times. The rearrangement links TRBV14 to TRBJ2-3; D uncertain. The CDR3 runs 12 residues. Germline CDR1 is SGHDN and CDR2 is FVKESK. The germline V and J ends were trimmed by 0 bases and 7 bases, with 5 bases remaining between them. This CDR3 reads CASSQEPYTQYF. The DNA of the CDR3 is TGTGCCAGCAGCCAAGAGCCCTATACGCAGTATTTT.

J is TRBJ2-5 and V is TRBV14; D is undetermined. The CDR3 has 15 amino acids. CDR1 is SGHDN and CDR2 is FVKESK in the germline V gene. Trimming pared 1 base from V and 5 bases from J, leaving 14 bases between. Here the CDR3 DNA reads TGTGCCAGCAGCCAAGGGACGGTGAGATGGGAGACCCAGTACTTC. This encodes CASSQGTVRWETQYF.